The 18 T cell receptor beta chains below were found in one sample sequenced in a study of response to subunit inactivated influenza vaccine. TCRdb passed the RT-PCR reads through MiXCR, listing each CDR3 protein once. This table has hundreds of thousands of distinct CDR3 sequences, 6% to 9% appearing once. Sample: PBMCs from blood, taken less than 30 months after vaccination. These receptors all stem from a man aged 50 to 69 who received an inactivated influenza vaccine.

The CDR3: CTASLAGVDTQYF. CDR3 coding DNA: TGCACCGCAAGTCTAGCGGGAGTAGATACGCAGTATTTT. The J gene is TRBJ2-3, the V gene TRBV29-1; 10 bases fit TRBD2. This CDR3 has 13 residues. Germline loops: CDR1 SQVTM, CDR2 ANQGSEA.

The gene calls are TRBV30 and TRBJ2-2; D is unresolved. The length of the CDR3 is 12 residues. CDR1 GTSNPN and CDR2 SVGIG come from the germline V gene (reference sequence). Trimming took 3 bases from V and 6 from J, leaving 8 bases between them. CDR3 sequence (DNA): TGTGCCTGGAGGTACACCGCCGGGGAGCTGTTTTTT. This encodes CAWRYTAGELFF.

This clonotype came up many times. The chain has TRBV12-3 or TRBV12-4 and TRBJ2-1; 7 nucleotides line up with TRBD2. V was clipped by 6 bases and J by 3 bases; unmatched bases: 14. This CDR3 has 17 amino acids. The DNA of the CDR3 is TGTGCCAGCAGATCAGGGTGGGAGGGATCGAGCTACAATGAGCAGTTCTTC. Translation: CASRSGWEGSSYNEQFF.

This clonotype was detected ten times or more. This chain links TRBV4-3 with TRBJ2-7; 11 positions match TRBD1. The CDR3 spans 15 residues. The germline V gene has CDR1 LGHNA and CDR2 YSLEER. After removal of 4 bases from V and 5 bases from J, the junction contained 7 bases not matched to a gene. CDR3 nucleotides: TGCGCCAGCAGCCTTCGGACAGGGGGCTTTGACGAGCAGTACTTC. Protein sequence: CASSLRTGGFDEQYF.

This clonotype was observed a few times. V gene TRBV29-1 combines with J gene TRBJ2-7; maybe TRBD2 (5 bases). The V gene's germline CDR1 is SQVTM and CDR2 ANQGSEA. This CDR3 spans 13 amino acids. Trimming stripped 7 bases from V and 2 bases from J, with 15 bases between. The CDR3 nucleotides are TGCAGCGCCCGACTCAGCGGAACCTACGAGCAGTACTTC. The encoded protein is CSARLSGTYEQYF.

Notes on this clonotype: The germline gene is not matched at one end of the junction; a read error may be the cause. This chain links TRBV20-1 with TRBJ1-5; D remains ambiguous. The CDR3 spans 12 residues. CDR1 is DFQATT, CDR2 SNEGSKA, per germline (reference sequence). The CDR3 loop is CSARVGDQPQNF. The CDR3 DNA is TGCAGTGCTAGAGTCGGGGATCAGCCCCAGAATTTT.

This clonotype occurred a few times. As DNA, the CDR3 is TGCAGTGCTAGACCGCCAGGGCTGAACACTGAAGCTTTCTTT. This gives the protein CSARPPGLNTEAFF. The J gene is TRBJ1-1, the V gene TRBV20-1; weak D call: TRBD1 (5 bases). CDR3 length: 14 amino acids. V lost 2 bases and J 0 bases, leaving 10 bases between the germline ends. Germline V gene data show CDR1 as DFQATT and CDR2 as SNEGSKA (reference sequence).

This clonotype occurred many times. The chain recombines TRBV7-9 with TRBJ2-5; 12 positions match TRBD1. CDR1 SEHNR and CDR2 FQNEAQ come from the germline V gene (reference sequence). Trimming cost V 5 bases and J 5 bases; bases outside gene matches: 6. The CDR3 consists of 15 residues. CDR3 amino acids: CASSEGTGGAETQYF. In DNA, the CDR3 is TGTGCCAGCAGCGAAGGGACAGGGGGCGCGGAGACCCAGTACTTC.

This clonotype came up a few times. The rearrangement links TRBV5-1 to TRBJ2-2; 8 positions match TRBD1. The V gene end was trimmed by 5 bases and the J gene end by 7 bases; junction bases not matched to a gene: 13. Per the germline V gene, CDR1 is SGHRS and CDR2 is YFSETQ. The CDR3 covers 16 residues. The CDR3 loop reads CASRLHPDRAGGELFF. DNA of the CDR3: TGCGCCAGCAGACTCCACCCGGACAGGGCCGGCGGGGAGCTGTTTTTT.

This clonotype showed up just a few times. The chain couples TRBV29-1 to TRBJ1-1; D not resolved. Germline values: CDR1 SQVTM, CDR2 ANQGSEA. This CDR3 spans 17 amino acids. Trimming cost V 5 bases and J 3 bases, with 25 bases left between them. The CDR3 sequence: CSVFPTLSWIGYTEAFF. Here the CDR3 DNA reads TGCAGCGTTTTCCCAACCCTTTCGTGGATTGGATACACTGAAGCTTTCTTT.

CDR3 loop: CASSPPPDRDYGYTF. In nucleotides, the CDR3 is TGTGCCAGCAGTCCGCCCCCCGACAGGGACTATGGCTACACCTTC. The chain has TRBV28 and TRBJ1-2; 7 nucleotides align to TRBD1. The CDR3 is 15 residues long. With 5 bases clipped from V and 3 bases from J, the junction kept 9 bases outside the gene matches. Germline lookup yields CDR1 MDHEN and CDR2 SYDVKM.

This clonotype was observed many times. V gene TRBV12-3 or TRBV12-4 combines with J gene TRBJ2-2; D gene uncertain. V shed 3 bases and J shed 7 bases, with 9 bases lying between them. The CDR3 totals 13 residues. CDR3 sequence: CASSFLGGGELFF. CDR3 nucleotides: TGTGCCAGCAGTTTCTTGGGCGGCGGGGAGCTGTTTTTT.

In regard to this clonotype: The junction differs from germline at one of its ends, possibly a read error. The chain has TRBV5-1 and TRBJ2-7, with 10 bases aligning to TRBD1. CDR3 length: 15 residues. CDR1 SGHRS and CDR2 YFSETQ come from the germline V gene. The CDR3 spells CASSLDGQGVPLGDF. Here the CDR3 DNA reads TGCGCCAGCAGCTTGGATGGACAGGGGGTTCCCCTAGGGGACTTC.

This clonotype has just a few counts. The chain recombines TRBV2 with TRBJ1-5; D gene ambiguous. CDR3 length: 15 amino acids. V was trimmed by 4 bases and J by 6 bases, leaving 16 bases between them. Looked up from germline, CDR1 is SNHLY and CDR2 is FYNNEI. The CDR3 is CASSAGGVGSQPQHF. The DNA for the CDR3 is TGTGCCAGCAGTGCAGGCGGTGTTGGTTCTCAGCCCCAGCATTTT. Drawing the rest from reference TRBV2 and TRBJ1-5, the complete variable domain is EPEVTQTPSHQVTQMGQEVILRCVPISNHLYFYWYRQILGQKVEFLVSFYNNEISEKSEIFDDQFSVERPDGSNFTLKIRSTKLEDSAMYFCASSAGGVGSQPQHFGDGTRLSIL.

J is TRBJ1-1 and V is TRBV29-1; 10 bases are a match to TRBD1. The CDR3 spans 15 residues. V lost 5 bases to trimming and J lost 12 bases; unmatched junction nucleotides: 18. CDR1 and CDR2 from the germline V gene are SQVTM and ANQGSEA. The DNA for the CDR3 is TGCAGCGTTACAAGGGGGGACAGGGGCCAAGGAAGGTCTTTCTTT. This translates into CSVTRGDRGQGRSFF.

V gene TRBV4-2 combines with J gene TRBJ2-7; TRBD1 matches 7 bases. The germline CDR1 and CDR2 sequences are LGHNA and YNFKEQ. The length of the CDR3 is 15 residues. With V trimmed by 0 bases and J by 5 bases, 7 bases remained unmatched. The CDR3 DNA reads as TGTGCCAGCAGCCAAGACGGGACAGAAATCGACGAGCAGTACTTC. As protein: CASSQDGTEIDEQYF.

The chain carries TRBV2 and TRBJ1-4; D is possibly TRBD1 (6 bases). V dropped 10 bases and J dropped 8 bases, with 14 bases sitting between them. The CDR3 length is 12 residues. Germline lookup yields CDR1 SNHLY and CDR2 FYNNEI. CDR3 DNA sequence: TGTGCCACCGCAGGGGAGCCAGAAAAACTGTTTTTT. It yields the protein CATAGEPEKLFF.

This clonotype was detected a few times. V and J are TRBV12-5 and TRBJ2-2, with D possibly matching TRBD2 (5 bases). V was clipped by 2 bases and J by 8 bases, with 15 bases between them. The germline V gene has CDR1 LGHNT and CDR2 FRNRAP. The CDR3 is 15 amino acids. CDR3 sequence: CASGLSSGSLGELFF. CDR3 DNA sequence: TGTGCTAGTGGTTTGAGCTCGGGAAGTCTGGGGGAGCTGTTTTTT.